The following is a TCR beta chain sequence with its context. These data are taken from a study of technical replicates of blood from a few donors. Assay: immunoSEQ multiplex PCR; the TCRdb copy retains only in-frame clones and omits some. This sample has more than 60,000 clones, with around 92% found just once. This CDR3 contains 16 residues. The germline V and J ends were trimmed by 1 base and 0 bases, with 12 bases remaining between them. CDR1 is SGHAT, CDR2 FQNNGV, per germline. Sequenced sample: T cells isolated from PBMCs. The chain carries TRBV11-2 and TRBJ1-1, with D unresolved. This clonotype originated in a human donor in good health. This CDR3 reads CASSLGGWGLNTEAFF. In DNA form, the CDR3 reads TGTGCCAGCAGCTTAGGAGGGTGGGGATTGAACACTGAAGCTTTCTTT.